This T cell receptor (beta chain) was sequenced for a study of blood T cells in healthy people across ages. Notes on the study in general: The unknown donor CMV status may have confounded expanded clonotype changes.

The use of a sample-barcoded 5' primer and a J-beta primer mix characterized a second PCR of roughly 6 to 11 cycles. TCRdb re-called the 5' RACE reads with MiXCR, one entry per CDR3 protein. The table has approximately 1,000,000 distinct CDR3 sequences, under 55% seen once. Trimming took off 4 bases at V and 8 bases at J, with 15 bases between the two ends. The CDR3 extends over 15 amino acids. CDR1 SGHTA and CDR2 FQGNSA come from the germline V gene. With respect to this clonotype: The target antigen is unknown.

Material: blood. The TCR sequence derives from a woman aged 55-69 years in good health. The rearrangement joins TRBV7-2 to TRBJ1-6; the D is unclear. The CDR3 sequence is CASSSEIRRDSPLHF. The DNA of the CDR3 is TGTGCCAGCAGCTCCGAGATCCGGAGGGATTCACCCCTCCACTTT.